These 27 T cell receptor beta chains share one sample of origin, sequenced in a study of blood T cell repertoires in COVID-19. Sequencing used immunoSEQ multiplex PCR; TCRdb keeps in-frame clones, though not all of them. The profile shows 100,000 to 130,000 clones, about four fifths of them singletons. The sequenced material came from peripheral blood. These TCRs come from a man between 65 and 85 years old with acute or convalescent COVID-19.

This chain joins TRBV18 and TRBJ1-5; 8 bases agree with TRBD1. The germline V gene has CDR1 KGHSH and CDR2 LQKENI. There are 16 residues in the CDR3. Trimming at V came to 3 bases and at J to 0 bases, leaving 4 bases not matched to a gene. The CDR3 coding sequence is TGTGCCAGCTCACCCGGGACAGGTTATAGCAATCAGCCCCAGCATTTT. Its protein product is CASSPGTGYSNQPQHF.

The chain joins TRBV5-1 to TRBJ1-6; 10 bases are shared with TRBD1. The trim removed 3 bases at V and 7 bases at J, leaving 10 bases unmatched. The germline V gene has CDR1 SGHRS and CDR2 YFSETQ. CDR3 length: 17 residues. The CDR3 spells CASSWRQGATTNSPLHF. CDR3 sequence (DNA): TGCGCCAGCAGCTGGAGACAGGGGGCGACTACGAATTCACCCCTCCACTTT.

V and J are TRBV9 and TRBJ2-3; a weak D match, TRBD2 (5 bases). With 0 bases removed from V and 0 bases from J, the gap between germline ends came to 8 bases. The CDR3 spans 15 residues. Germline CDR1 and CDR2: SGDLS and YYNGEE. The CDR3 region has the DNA TGTGCCAGCAGCGTAGGAGGAGGAAGCACAGATACGCAGTATTTT. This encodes CASSVGGGSTDTQYF. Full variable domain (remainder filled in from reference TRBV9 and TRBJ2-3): DSGVTQTPKHLITATGQRVTLRCSPRSGDLSVYWYQQSLDQGLQFLIQYYNGEERAKGNILERFSAQQFPDLHSELNLSSLELGDSALYFCASSVGGGSTDTQYFGPGTRLTVL.

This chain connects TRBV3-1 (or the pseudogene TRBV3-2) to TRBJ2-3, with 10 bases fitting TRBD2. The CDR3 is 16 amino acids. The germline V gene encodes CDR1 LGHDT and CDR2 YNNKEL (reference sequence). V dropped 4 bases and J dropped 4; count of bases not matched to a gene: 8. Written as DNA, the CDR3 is TGTGCCAGCAGCCTCCCCCAGCGGGGGGGCTCAGATACGCAGTATTTT. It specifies CASSLPQRGGSDTQYF.

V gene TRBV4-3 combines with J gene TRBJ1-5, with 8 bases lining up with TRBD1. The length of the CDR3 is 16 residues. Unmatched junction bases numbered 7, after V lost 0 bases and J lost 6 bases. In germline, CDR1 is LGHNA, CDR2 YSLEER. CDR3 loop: CASSQDQGAKGQPQHF. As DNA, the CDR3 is TGCGCCAGCAGCCAAGATCAGGGGGCGAAGGGTCAGCCCCAGCATTTT.

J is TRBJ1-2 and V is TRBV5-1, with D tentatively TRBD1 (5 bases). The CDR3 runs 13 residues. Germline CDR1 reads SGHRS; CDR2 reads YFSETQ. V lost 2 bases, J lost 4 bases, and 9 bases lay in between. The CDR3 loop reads CASSFDSFYGYTF. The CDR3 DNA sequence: TGCGCCAGCAGCTTTGACAGCTTCTATGGCTACACCTTC.

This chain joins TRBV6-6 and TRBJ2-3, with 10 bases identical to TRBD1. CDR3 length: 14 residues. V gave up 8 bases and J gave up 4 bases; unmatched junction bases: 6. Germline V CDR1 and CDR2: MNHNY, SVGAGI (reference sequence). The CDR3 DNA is TGTGCCAGCTGCGACAGGGGGCGTTCAGATACGCAGTATTTT. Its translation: CASCDRGRSDTQYF.

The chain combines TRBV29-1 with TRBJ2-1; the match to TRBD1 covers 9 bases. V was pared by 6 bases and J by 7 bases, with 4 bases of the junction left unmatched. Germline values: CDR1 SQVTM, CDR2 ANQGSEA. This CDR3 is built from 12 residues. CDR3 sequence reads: CSVGTGRNEQFF. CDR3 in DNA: TGCAGCGTAGGGACAGGGAGGAATGAGCAGTTCTTC.

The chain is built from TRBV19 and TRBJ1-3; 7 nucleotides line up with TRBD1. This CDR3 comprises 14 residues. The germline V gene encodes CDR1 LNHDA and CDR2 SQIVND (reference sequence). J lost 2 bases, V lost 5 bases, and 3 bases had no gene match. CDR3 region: CASSPTGAGNTIYF. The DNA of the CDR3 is TGTGCCAGTAGTCCTACAGGGGCTGGAAACACCATATATTTT.

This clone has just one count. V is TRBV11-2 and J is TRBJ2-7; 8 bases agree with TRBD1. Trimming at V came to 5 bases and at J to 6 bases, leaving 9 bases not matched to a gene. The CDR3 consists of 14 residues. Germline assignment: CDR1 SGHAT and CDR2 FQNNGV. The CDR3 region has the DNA TGTGCCAGCAGCCCCACCAGGACAGGGAGCGAGCAGTACTTC. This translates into CASSPTRTGSEQYF.

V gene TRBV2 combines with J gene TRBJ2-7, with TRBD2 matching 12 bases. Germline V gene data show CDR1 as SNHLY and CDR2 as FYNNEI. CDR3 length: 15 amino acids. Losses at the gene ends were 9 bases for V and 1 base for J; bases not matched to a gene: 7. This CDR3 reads CASGLAGSLSYEQYF. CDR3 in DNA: TGTGCCAGTGGACTAGCGGGGAGTCTTTCCTACGAGCAGTACTTC. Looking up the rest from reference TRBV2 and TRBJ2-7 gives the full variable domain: EPEVTQTPSHQVTQMGQEVILRCVPISNHLYFYWYRQILGQKVEFLVSFYNNEISEKSEIFDDQFSVERPDGSNFTLKIRSTKLEDSAMYFCASGLAGSLSYEQYFGPGTRLTVT.

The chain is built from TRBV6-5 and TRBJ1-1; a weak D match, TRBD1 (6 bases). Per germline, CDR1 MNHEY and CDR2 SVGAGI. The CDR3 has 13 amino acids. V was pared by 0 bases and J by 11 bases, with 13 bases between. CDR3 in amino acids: CASSYSSGTRAFF. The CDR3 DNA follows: TGTGCCAGCAGTTACTCATCCGGGACACGGGCTTTCTTT.

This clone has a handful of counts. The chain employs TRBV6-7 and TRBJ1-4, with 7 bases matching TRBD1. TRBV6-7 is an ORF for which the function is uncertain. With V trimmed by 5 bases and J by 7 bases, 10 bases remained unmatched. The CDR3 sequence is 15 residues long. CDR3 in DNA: TGTGCCAGCAGTGCCGTCAGGGGGAAGGGTGAAAAACTGTTTTTT. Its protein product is CASSAVRGKGEKLFF.

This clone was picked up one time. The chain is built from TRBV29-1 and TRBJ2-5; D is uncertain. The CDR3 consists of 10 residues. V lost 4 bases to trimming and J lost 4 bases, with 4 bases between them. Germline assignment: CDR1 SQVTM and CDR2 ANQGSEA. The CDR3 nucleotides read TGCAGCGTTGGCGGAGAGACCCAGTACTTC. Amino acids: CSVGGETQYF.

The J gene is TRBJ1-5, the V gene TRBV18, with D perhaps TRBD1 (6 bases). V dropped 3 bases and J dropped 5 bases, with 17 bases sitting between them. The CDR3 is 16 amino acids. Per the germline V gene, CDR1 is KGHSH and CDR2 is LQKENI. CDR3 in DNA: TGTGCCAGCTCACCGCGGGCGGGGGGCGCGGATCAGCCCCAGCATTTT. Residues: CASSPRAGGADQPQHF.

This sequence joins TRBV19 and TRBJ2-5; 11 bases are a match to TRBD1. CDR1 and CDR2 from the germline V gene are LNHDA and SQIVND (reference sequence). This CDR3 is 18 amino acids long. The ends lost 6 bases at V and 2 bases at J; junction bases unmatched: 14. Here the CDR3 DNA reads TGTGCCAGTAGGGGAACCGGACAGGGGGCGGTAATTCAAGAGACCCAGTACTTC. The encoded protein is CASRGTGQGAVIQETQYF.

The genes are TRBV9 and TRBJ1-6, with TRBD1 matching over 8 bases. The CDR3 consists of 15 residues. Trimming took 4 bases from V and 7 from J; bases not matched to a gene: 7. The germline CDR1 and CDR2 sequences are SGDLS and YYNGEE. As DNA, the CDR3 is TGTGCCAGCAGCCCCGGACAGGGAAAGAATTCACCCCTCCACTTT. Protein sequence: CASSPGQGKNSPLHF.

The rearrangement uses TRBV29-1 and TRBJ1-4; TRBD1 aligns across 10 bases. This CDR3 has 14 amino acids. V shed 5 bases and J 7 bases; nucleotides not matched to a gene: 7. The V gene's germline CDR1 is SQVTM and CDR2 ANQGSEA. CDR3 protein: CSVSPGQGTEKLFF. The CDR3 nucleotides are TGCAGCGTTTCCCCGGGACAGGGGACTGAAAAACTGTTTTTT.

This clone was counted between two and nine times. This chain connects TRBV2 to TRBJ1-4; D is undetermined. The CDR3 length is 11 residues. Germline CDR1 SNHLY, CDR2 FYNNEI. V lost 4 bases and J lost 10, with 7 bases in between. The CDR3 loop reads CASSAAGKLFF. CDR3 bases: TGTGCCAGCAGTGCTGCAGGAAAACTGTTTTTT.

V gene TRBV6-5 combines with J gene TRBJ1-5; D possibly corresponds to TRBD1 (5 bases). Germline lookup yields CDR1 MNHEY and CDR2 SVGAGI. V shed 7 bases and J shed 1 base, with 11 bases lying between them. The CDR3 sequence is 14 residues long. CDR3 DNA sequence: TGTGCCAGCATGGAGGGGTTCAGCAATCAGCCCCAGCATTTT. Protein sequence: CASMEGFSNQPQHF.

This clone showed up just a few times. Here the CDR3 DNA reads TGTGCCAGCAGTTCGGTTAGACAGCTCATGAACACTGAAGCTTTCTTT. It specifies CASSSVRQLMNTEAFF. The genes are TRBV2 and TRBJ1-1, with D perhaps TRBD1 (5 bases). The CDR3 sequence is 16 residues long. CDR1 SNHLY and CDR2 FYNNEI come from the germline V gene. Trimming shortened V by 5 bases and J by 0 bases, and 16 bases separated the two germline ends. Drawing the rest from reference TRBV2 and TRBJ1-1, the complete variable domain is EPEVTQTPSHQVTQMGQEVILRCVPISNHLYFYWYRQILGQKVEFLVSFYNNEISEKSEIFDDQFSVERPDGSNFTLKIRSTKLEDSAMYFCASSSVRQLMNTEAFFGQGTRLTVV.

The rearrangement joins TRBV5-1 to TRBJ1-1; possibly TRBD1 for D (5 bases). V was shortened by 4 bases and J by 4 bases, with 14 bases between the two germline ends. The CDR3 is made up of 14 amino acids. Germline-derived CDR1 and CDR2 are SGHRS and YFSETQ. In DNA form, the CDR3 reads TGCGCCAGCAGCCCCGGTGGGGGGGGCACTGAAGCTTTCTTT. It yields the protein CASSPGGGGTEAFF.

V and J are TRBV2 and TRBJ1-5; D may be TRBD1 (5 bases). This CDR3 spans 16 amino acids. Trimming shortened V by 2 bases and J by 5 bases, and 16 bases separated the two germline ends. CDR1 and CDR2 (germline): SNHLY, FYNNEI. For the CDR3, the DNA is TGTGCCAGCAGTGAATCATCATCCGGGGGGGATCAGCCCCAGCATTTT. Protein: CASSESSSGGDQPQHF. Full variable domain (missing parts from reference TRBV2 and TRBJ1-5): EPEVTQTPSHQVTQMGQEVILRCVPISNHLYFYWYRQILGQKVEFLVSFYNNEISEKSEIFDDQFSVERPDGSNFTLKIRSTKLEDSAMYFCASSESSSGGDQPQHFGDGTRLSIL.

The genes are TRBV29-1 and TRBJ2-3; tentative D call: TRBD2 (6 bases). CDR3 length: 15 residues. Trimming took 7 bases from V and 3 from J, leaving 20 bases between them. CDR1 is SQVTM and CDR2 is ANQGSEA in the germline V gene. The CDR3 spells CSAGSGLGGTDTQYF. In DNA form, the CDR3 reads TGCAGCGCCGGTAGCGGTCTGGGCGGAACAGATACGCAGTATTTT.

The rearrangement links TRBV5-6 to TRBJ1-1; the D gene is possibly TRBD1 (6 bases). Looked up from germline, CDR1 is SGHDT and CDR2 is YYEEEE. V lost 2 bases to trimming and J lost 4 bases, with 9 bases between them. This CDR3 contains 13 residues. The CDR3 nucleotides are TGTGCCAGCAGCTTACAGGGAAGCACTGAAGCTTTCTTT. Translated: CASSLQGSTEAFF. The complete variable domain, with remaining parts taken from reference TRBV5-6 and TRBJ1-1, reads DAGVTQSPTHLIKTRGQQVTLRCSPKSGHDTVSWYQQALGQGPQFIFQYYEEEERQRGNFPDRFSGHQFPNYSSELNVNALLLGDSALYLCASSLQGSTEAFFGQGTRLTVV.

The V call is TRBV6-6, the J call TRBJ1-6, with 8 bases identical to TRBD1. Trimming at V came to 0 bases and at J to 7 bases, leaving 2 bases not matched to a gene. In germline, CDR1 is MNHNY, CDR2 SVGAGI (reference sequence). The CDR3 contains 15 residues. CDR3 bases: TGTGCCAGCAGTTACTCGGACAGGGAAAATTCACCCCTCCACTTT. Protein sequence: CASSYSDRENSPLHF.

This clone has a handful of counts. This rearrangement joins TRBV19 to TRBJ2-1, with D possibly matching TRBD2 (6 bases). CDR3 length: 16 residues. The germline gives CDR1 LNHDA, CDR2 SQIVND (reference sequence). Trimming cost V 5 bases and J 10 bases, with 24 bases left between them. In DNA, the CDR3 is TGTGCCAGTAGTGCTCCCGGGAGAAGCTCTACAAGAGAGCAGTTCTTC. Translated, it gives CASSAPGRSSTREQFF.